The source of this T cell receptor (beta chain) is a study of Graves' ophthalmopathy and Graves' hyperthyroidism. The authors amplified TCR beta CDR3 regions from RNA transcripts. First-round RT-PCR relied on HTBI primers, and a second-round multiplex PCR came next. TCRdb re-derived calls from the multiplex PCR reads in MiXCR, one entry per CDR3 protein. Of hundreds of thousands of distinct CDR3 sequences in the sample, over 20% are singletons; the top ten hold around 7%. The study excluded patients with other autoimmune diseases, uncontrolled infections, pregnancy or lactation. A diagnosis was made from clinical symptoms together with serum thyroxine, TRAb, thyroid ultrasound and orbital computed tomography. Out of around 10 ml of fresh peripheral blood, PBMCs were obtained. The V segment lost 1 base and the J segment 4 bases; nucleotides outside the gene matches: 7. This CDR3 region has 16 residues. Germline lookup yields CDR1 MGHRA and CDR2 YSYEKL.

This clonotype was counted many times. The material sequenced was peripheral blood. This rearrangement joins TRBV4-1 to TRBJ2-5, with TRBD2 matching over 9 bases. This receptor was obtained from a woman aged 18-29 years with stable Graves' hyperthyroidism. Some clones in this sample may be carry-over from other donors' samples. The CDR3 coding sequence is TGCGCCAGCAGCCAAGTCGTGGGACTAGCTTCAGAGACCCAGTACTTC. Translated, it gives CASSQVVGLASETQYF.